This TCR beta chain was sequenced for a study of Graves' ophthalmopathy and Graves' hyperthyroidism. Findings and caveats of the study: At 65% to 71% sensitivity and roughly 72% specificity, the model predicted progression of the ophthalmopathy.

Germline V gives CDR1 SGHTA, CDR2 FQGNSA. Trimming cost V 1 base and J 1 base; bases outside gene matches: 2. CDR3 length: 16 amino acids. Amplified material comprised TCR beta CDR3 regions derived from RNA transcripts. The first round was an RT-PCR with HTBI primers, and the second round was a multiplex PCR. MiXCR was run by TCRdb on the multiplex PCR reads, yielding one entry per CDR3 protein. Of 680,000 or so distinct CDR3 sequences in the sample, 22% were seen once. This clonotype occurred many times. The antigen remains undetermined. Additional autoimmune diseases, uncontrolled infections, pregnancy or lactation disqualified patients. Clinical symptoms, serum thyroxine, TRAb, thyroid ultrasound and orbital computed tomography determined diagnosis.

This sequence joins TRBV7-2 and TRBJ2-5; 11 nucleotides align to TRBD2. The specimen was peripheral blood. The TCR comes from a woman aged 18-29 years with stable Graves' hyperthyroidism. Some clones in this sample may be carry-over from other donors' samples. CDR3 protein: CASSLGGTSGQETQYF. The DNA for the CDR3 is TGTGCCAGCAGCTTAGGGGGGACTAGCGGCCAAGAGACCCAGTACTTC.